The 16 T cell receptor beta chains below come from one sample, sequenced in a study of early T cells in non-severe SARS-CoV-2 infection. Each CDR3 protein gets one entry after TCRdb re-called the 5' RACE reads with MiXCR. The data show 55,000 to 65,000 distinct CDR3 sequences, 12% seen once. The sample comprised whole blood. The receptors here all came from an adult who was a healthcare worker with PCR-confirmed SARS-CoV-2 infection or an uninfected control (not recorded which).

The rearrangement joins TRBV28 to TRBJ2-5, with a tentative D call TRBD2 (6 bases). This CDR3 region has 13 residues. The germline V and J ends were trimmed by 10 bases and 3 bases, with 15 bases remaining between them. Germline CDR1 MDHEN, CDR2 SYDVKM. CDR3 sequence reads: CATTGLHKETQYF. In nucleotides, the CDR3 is TGTGCCACTACGGGACTCCATAAAGAGACCCAGTACTTC.

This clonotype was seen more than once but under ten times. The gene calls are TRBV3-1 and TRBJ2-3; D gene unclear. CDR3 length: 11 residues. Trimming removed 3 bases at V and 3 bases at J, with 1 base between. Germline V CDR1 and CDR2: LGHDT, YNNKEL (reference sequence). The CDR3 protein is CASSQTDTQYF. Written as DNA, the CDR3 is TGTGCCAGCAGCCAGACAGATACGCAGTATTTT.

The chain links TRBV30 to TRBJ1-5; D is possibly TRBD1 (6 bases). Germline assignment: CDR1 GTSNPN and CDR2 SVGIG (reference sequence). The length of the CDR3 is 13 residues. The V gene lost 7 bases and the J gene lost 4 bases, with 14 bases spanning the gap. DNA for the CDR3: TGTGCCTTCGAGGGAGGGGGGAATCAGCCCCAGCATTTT. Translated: CAFEGGGNQPQHF. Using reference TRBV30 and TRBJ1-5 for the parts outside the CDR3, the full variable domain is SQTIHQWPATLVQPVGSPLSLECTVEGTSNPNLYWYRQAAGRGLQLLFYSVGIGQISSEVPQNLSASRPQDRQFILSSKKLLLSDSGFYLCAFEGGGNQPQHFGDGTRLSIL.

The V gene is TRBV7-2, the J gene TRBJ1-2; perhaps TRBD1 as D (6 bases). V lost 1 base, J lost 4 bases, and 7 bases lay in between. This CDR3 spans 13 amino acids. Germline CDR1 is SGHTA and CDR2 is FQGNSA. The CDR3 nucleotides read TGTGCCAGCAGCTTAGAACAGGGCTATGGCTACACCTTC. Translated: CASSLEQGYGYTF.

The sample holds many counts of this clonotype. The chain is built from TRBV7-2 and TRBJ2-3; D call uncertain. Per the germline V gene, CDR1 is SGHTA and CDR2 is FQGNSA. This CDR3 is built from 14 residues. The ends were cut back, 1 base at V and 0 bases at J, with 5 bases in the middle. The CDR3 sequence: CASSLGLSTDTQYF. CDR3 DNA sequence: TGTGCCAGCAGCTTAGGTCTCAGCACAGATACGCAGTATTTT. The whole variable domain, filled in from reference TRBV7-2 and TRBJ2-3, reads GAGVSQSPSNKVTEKGKDVELRCDPISGHTALYWYRQSLGQGLEFLIYFQGNSAPDKSGLPSDRFSAERTGGSVSTLTIQRTQQEDSAVYLCASSLGLSTDTQYFGPGTRLTVL.

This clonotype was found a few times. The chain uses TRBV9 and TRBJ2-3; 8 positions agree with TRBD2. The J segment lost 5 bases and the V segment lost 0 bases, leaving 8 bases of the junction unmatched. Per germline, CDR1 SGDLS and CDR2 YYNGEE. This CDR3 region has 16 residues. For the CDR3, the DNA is TGTGCCAGCAGCGTAGAACTAGCGGCGGCAGGAGATACGCAGTATTTT. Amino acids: CASSVELAAAGDTQYF.

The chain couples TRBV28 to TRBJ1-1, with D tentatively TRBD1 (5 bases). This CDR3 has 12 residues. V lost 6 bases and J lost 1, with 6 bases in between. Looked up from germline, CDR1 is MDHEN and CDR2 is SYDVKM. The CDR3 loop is CASRQANTEAFF. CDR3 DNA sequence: TGTGCCAGCAGACAGGCGAACACTGAAGCTTTCTTT.

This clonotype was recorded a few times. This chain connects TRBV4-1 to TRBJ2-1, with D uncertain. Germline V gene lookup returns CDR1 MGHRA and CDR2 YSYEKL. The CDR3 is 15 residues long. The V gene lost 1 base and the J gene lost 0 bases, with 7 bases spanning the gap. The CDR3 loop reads CASSQVGISYNEQFF. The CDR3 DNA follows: TGCGCCAGCAGCCAAGTAGGGATCTCCTACAATGAGCAGTTCTTC.

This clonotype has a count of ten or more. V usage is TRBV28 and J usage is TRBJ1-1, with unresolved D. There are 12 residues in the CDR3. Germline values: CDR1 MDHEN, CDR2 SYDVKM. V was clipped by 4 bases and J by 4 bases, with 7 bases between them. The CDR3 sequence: CASSYLGTEAFF. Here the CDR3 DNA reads TGTGCCAGCAGTTACCTCGGCACTGAAGCTTTCTTT. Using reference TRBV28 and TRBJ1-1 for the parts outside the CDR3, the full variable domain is DVKVTQSSRYLVKRTGEKVFLECVQDMDHENMFWYRQDPGLGLRLIYFSYDVKMKEKGDIPEGYSVSREKKERFSLILESASTNQTSMYLCASSYLGTEAFFGQGTRLTVV.

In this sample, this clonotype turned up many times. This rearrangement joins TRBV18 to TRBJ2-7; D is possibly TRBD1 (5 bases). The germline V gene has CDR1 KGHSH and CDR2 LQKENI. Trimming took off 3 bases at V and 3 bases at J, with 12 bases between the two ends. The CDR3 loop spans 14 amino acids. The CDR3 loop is CASSPLDNIYEQYF. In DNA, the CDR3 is TGTGCCAGCTCACCCCTGGACAACATCTACGAGCAGTACTTC.

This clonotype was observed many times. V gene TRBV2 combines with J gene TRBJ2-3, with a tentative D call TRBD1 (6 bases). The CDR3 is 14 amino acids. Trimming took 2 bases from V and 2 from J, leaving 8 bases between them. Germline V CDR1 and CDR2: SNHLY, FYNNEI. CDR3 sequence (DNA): TGTGCCAGCAGTGAACAGGGGTACACAGATACGCAGTATTTT. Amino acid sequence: CASSEQGYTDTQYF.

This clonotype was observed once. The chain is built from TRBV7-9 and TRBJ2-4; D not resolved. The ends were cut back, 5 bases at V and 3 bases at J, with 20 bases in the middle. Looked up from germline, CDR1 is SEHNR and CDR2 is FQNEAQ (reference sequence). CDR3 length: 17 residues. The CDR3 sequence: CASSLPTEPPFKNIQYF. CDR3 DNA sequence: TGTGCCAGCAGCCTCCCCACAGAACCCCCTTTCAAAAACATTCAGTACTTC.

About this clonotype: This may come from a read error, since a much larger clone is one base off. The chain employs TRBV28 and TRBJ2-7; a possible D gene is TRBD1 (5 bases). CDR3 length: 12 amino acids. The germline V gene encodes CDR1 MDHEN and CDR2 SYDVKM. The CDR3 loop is CVSSGLTDEQYF. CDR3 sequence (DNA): TGTGTCAGCTCAGGGCTTACCGACGAGCAGTACTTC. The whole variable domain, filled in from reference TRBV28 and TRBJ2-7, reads DVKVTQSSRYLVKRTGEKVFLECVQDMDHENMFWYRQDPGLGLRLIYFSYDVKMKEKGDIPEGYSVSREKKERFSLILESASTNQTSMYLCVSSGLTDEQYFGPGTRLTVT.

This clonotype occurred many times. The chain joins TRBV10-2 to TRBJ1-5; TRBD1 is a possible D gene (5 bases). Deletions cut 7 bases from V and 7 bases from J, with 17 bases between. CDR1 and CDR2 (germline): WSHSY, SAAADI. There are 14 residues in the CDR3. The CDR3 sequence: CASTSGTGVQPQHF. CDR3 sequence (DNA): TGCGCCAGCACTTCCGGGACGGGGGTGCAGCCCCAGCATTTT.

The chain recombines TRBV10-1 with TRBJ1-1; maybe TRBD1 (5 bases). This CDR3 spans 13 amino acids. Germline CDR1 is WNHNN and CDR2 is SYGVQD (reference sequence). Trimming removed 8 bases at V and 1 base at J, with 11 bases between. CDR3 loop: CASSGRGNTEAFF. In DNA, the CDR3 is TGCGCCAGCTCGGGACGGGGGAACACTGAAGCTTTCTTT.

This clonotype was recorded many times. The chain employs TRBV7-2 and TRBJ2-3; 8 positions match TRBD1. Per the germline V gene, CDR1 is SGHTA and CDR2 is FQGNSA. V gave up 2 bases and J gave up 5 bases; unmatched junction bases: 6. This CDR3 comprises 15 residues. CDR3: CASSLMGQEKDTQYF. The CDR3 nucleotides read TGTGCCAGCAGCTTAATGGGACAGGAAAAAGATACGCAGTATTTT.